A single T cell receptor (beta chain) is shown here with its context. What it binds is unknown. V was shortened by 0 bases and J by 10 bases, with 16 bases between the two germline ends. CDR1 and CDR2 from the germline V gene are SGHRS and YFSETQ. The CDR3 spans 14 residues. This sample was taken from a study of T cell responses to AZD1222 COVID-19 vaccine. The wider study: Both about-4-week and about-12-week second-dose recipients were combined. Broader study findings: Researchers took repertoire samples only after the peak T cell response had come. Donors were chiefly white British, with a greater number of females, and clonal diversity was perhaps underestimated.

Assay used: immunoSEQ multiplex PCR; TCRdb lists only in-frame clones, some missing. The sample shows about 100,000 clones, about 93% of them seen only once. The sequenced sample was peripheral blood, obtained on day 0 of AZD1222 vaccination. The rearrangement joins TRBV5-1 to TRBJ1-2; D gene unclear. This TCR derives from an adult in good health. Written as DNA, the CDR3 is TGCGCCAGCAGCTTGGTTGAGGGCGAAACCCCCTACACCTTC. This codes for CASSLVEGETPYTF.